This T cell receptor beta chain emerged from a study of shared clonotypes between healthy human individuals. On the study more broadly: CD4 naive and memory got three plates each, CD8 naive two, CD8 memory one.

Data came from immunoSEQ multiplex PCR; TCRdb stores just in-frame clones and leaves some out. This sample yields 2,500,000 or so clones, of which 85% to 95% are seen a single time; roughly 0.14% belongs to the top ten. Whole-study results and caveats: Generation probabilities were higher for clonotypes shared across all four sorted-subset donors than for unshared ones. Depth of sequencing was expected to influence donor clonotype sharing. Enrolling few donors narrowed the genetic and exposure-history diversity that was represented.

A note on this clone: No antigen is known for it.

This receptor was taken from a man aged 18 to 29 in good health. The sequenced sample was naive CD4+ T cells sorted from blood. Stated subset: CD45RA+ positively selected.

The chain's CDR3 is CASSLGTGPRELFF. In DNA form, the CDR3 reads TGCGCCAGCAGCTTGGGGACAGGCCCCAGGGAGCTGTTTTTT. The rearrangement joins TRBV5-1 to TRBJ2-2; TRBD1 aligns across 7 bases. With V trimmed by 0 bases and J by 9 bases, 5 bases remained unmatched. The CDR3 length is 14 residues. CDR1 SGHRS and CDR2 YFSETQ come from the germline V gene.